The clone carrying this T cell receptor (beta chain) came up many times. This entry belongs to a study of T cells after yellow fever vaccination. CDR3 size: 15 residues. V lost 4 bases to trimming and J lost 7 bases, with 17 bases between them. Per germline, CDR1 MGHRA and CDR2 YSYEKL. TCRdb processed the 5' RACE reads anew with MiXCR; each CDR3 protein has one entry. The repertoire includes roughly 330,000 distinct CDR3 sequences, roughly 4% of them detected once, and roughly 24% sits in the top ten. This TCR came from a man younger than 35 who received the YFV17D yellow fever vaccine. Source: PBMCs, taken 5 days after the yellow fever booster vaccination. The gene calls are TRBV4-1 and TRBJ2-4; the D gene is possibly TRBD1 (6 bases). CDR3 in DNA: TGCGCCAGCAGCCGAACCCAGGGGCTGAACAACATTCAGTACTTC. Its translation: CASSRTQGLNNIQYF.